The 18 T cell receptor beta chains below all came from one sample that was sequenced in a study of T-cell reconstitution after alpha-beta-depleted transplantation in children. Preparation of the TCRbeta library involved a method that used unique molecular identifiers. TCRdb re-derived calls from the PCR reads in MiXCR, one entry per CDR3 protein. Altogether about 640,000 distinct CDR3 sequences are present, over 15% being singletons, with the ten largest covering 1.1%. The sequencing used PBMCs from the stem cell graft donor, collected from the stem cell graft. Source of these receptors: a human donor who donated a stem cell graft to a child with acute myeloid leukemia.

Only a few counts were recorded for this clonotype. The rearrangement uses TRBV7-2 and TRBJ1-2; TRBD1 agrees at 7 bases. The V segment lost 2 bases and the J segment 4 bases; nucleotides outside the gene matches: 7. CDR3 length: 15 amino acids. The germline CDR1 and CDR2 sequences are SGHTA and FQGNSA. CDR3 sequence: CASSLYRGVTYGYTF. CDR3 bases: TGTGCCAGCAGCTTATACAGGGGAGTGACCTATGGCTACACCTTC.

This clonotype was seen ten or more times. V gene TRBV29-1 combines with J gene TRBJ1-3, with TRBD1 matching 7 bases. Germline-derived CDR1 and CDR2 are SQVTM and ANQGSEA. The V and J ends lost 2 bases and 4 bases, in that order; junction bases with no gene match: 5. There are 14 residues in the CDR3. CDR3 coding DNA: TGCAGCGTTGAAACAGGGGAAGGAGGAAACACCATATATTTT. Its protein product is CSVETGEGGNTIYF.

This clonotype showed up many times. This sequence joins TRBV5-4 and TRBJ1-1, with a possible D match to TRBD1 (6 bases). The CDR3 has 14 amino acids. Germline V gene sequence: CDR1 SGHNT, CDR2 YYREEE (reference sequence). Trimming removed 5 bases from V and 1 base from J, with 12 bases in between. The CDR3 protein is CASRAGHRNTEAFF. Written as DNA, the CDR3 is TGTGCCAGCAGGGCGGGACACCGGAACACTGAAGCTTTCTTT.

The DNA for the CDR3 is TGTGCCAGCAGCACCTCGATCGGGGTCCCGGATGGCTACACCTTC. This translates into CASSTSIGVPDGYTF. This chain links TRBV4-2 with TRBJ1-2, with D uncertain. Germline values: CDR1 LGHNA, CDR2 YNFKEQ. The germline V and J ends were trimmed by 5 bases and 6 bases, with 19 bases remaining between them. The CDR3 contains 15 residues.

The gene calls are TRBV24-1 and TRBJ2-5, with D possibly being TRBD1 (5 bases). This CDR3 is 17 amino acids long. Germline CDR1 reads KGHDR; CDR2 reads SFDVKD. V lost 2 bases and J 4 bases, leaving 19 bases between the germline ends. The CDR3 DNA reads as TGTGCCACCAGTGATTCCCTTGCCGGACACACCTCAGAGACCCAGTACTTC. Residues: CATSDSLAGHTSETQYF.

This clonotype has ten or more counts. J is TRBJ2-5 and V is TRBV29-1; D gene uncertain. From germline, CDR1 is SQVTM and CDR2 ANQGSEA. With 7 bases removed from V and 5 bases from J, the gap between germline ends came to 23 bases. The CDR3 spans 15 residues. Here the CDR3 DNA reads TGCAGCGATGTCGGAGACGCTACACAAGGGGAGACCCAGTACTTC. Translating it yields CSDVGDATQGETQYF.

At least ten counts were recorded for this clonotype. The chain employs TRBV5-6 and TRBJ2-2; D not resolved. This CDR3 has 15 residues. Germline V gives CDR1 SGHDT, CDR2 YYEEEE. V gave up 2 bases and J gave up 1 base, with 9 bases separating them. This CDR3 reads CASSFIDRNTGELFF. In DNA form, the CDR3 reads TGTGCCAGCAGCTTCATAGACCGGAACACCGGGGAGCTGTTTTTT. Drawing the rest from reference TRBV5-6 and TRBJ2-2, the complete variable domain is DAGVTQSPTHLIKTRGQQVTLRCSPKSGHDTVSWYQQALGQGPQFIFQYYEEEERQRGNFPDRFSGHQFPNYSSELNVNALLLGDSALYLCASSFIDRNTGELFFGEGSRLTVL.

This chain joins TRBV4-2 and TRBJ2-1; 7 bases fit TRBD1. This CDR3 region has 19 residues. Germline V CDR1 and CDR2: LGHNA, YNFKEQ. V shed 2 bases and J 0 bases; nucleotides not matched to a gene: 13. The CDR3 nucleotides are TGTGCCAGCAGCCAAATCAACAGGGGCCTAGCTGGCTCCTACAATGAGCAGTTCTTC. Protein: CASSQINRGLAGSYNEQFF.

This clonotype was picked up a small number of times. The V and J genes are TRBV4-1 and TRBJ2-5; unclear D gene. The V gene's germline CDR1 is MGHRA and CDR2 YSYEKL. Trimming removed 0 bases at V and 2 bases at J, with 10 bases between. This CDR3 comprises 15 residues. CDR3 residues: CASSQDWQRQETQYF. Written as DNA, the CDR3 is TGCGCCAGCAGCCAAGATTGGCAGAGACAAGAGACCCAGTACTTC.

Of note for this clonotype: A much more abundant neighbour one base away suggests this may be a read error. V gene TRBV6-5 combines with J gene TRBJ1-2, with D unresolved. The CDR3 has 12 amino acids. CDR1 MNHEY and CDR2 SVGAGI come from the germline V gene. In DNA form, the CDR3 reads TGTGCCAGCAGCCCAGGACCGTATGGCCACACCTTC. Translating gives CASSPGPYGHTF.

A note on this clonotype: A much larger clonotype is one base distant, so this may be a read error. The genes are TRBV20-1 and TRBJ2-1, with D perhaps TRBD1 (6 bases). The DNA end favors TRBJ2-7, so the J call may be wrong. Germline loops: CDR1 DFQATT, CDR2 SNEGSKA (reference sequence). The CDR3 has 12 residues. The CDR3 nucleotides read TGCAGTGCGCGGACAGTGTATAATGAGCAGTACTTC. This gives the protein CSARTVYNEQYF.

This clonotype was counted only a few times. The V gene is TRBV7-9, the J gene TRBJ2-3; TRBD1 matches 9 bases. CDR3 length: 16 amino acids. Germline V gene sequence: CDR1 SEHNR, CDR2 FQNEAQ (reference sequence). The trim removed 7 bases at V and 4 bases at J, leaving 12 bases unmatched. The CDR3 DNA reads as TGTGCCAGCAACCCATGGACAGGGGTTCCCCCAGATACGCAGTATTTT. As protein: CASNPWTGVPPDTQYF. Using reference TRBV7-9 and TRBJ2-3 for the parts outside the CDR3, the full variable domain is DTGVSQNPRHKITKRGQNVTFRCDPISEHNRLYWYRQTLGQGPEFLTYFQNEAQLEKSRLLSDRFSAERPKGSFSTLEIQRTEQGDSAMYLCASNPWTGVPPDTQYFGPGTRLTVL.

This clonotype was seen more than once but under ten times. The genes are TRBV4-3 and TRBJ1-2; tentatively, D is TRBD1 (6 bases). The CDR3 consists of 15 residues. CDR1 and CDR2 from the germline V gene are LGHNA and YSLEER. With 3 bases removed from V and 7 bases from J, the gap between germline ends came to 18 bases. For the CDR3, the DNA is TGCGCCAGCAGCCAGTCCCGGACAGAGTGGGGTGGCTACACCTTC. It specifies CASSQSRTEWGGYTF.

This clonotype was observed at least ten times. The chain employs TRBV30 and TRBJ2-7, with D possibly matching TRBD1 (6 bases). Germline V gives CDR1 GTSNPN, CDR2 SVGIG (reference sequence). This CDR3 comprises 12 residues. CDR3 nucleotides: TGTGCGGTGGACAGTCCCTCCTACGAGCAGTACTTC. Translated, it gives CAVDSPSYEQYF.

At least ten counts were recorded for this clonotype. The chain employs TRBV20-1 and TRBJ2-7; D is possibly TRBD1 (5 bases). Germline loops: CDR1 DFQATT, CDR2 SNEGSKA (reference sequence). V lost 0 bases and J lost 0, with 18 bases in between. The CDR3 runs 17 residues. The CDR3 DNA reads TGCAGTGCTAGAGATCGCAGGGCTCTCCTTCTCTCCTACGAGCAGTACTTC. Amino acid sequence: CSARDRRALLLSYEQYF.

This clonotype has a count of ten or more. This chain links TRBV5-4 with TRBJ2-1, with D perhaps matching TRBD2 (6 bases). This CDR3 spans 15 amino acids. V gave up 4 bases and J gave up 5 bases, with 16 bases separating them. The germline gives CDR1 SGHNT, CDR2 YYREEE (reference sequence). CDR3: CASSPAGTEDNEQFF. In DNA, the CDR3 is TGTGCCAGCAGCCCTGCCGGGACTGAAGACAATGAGCAGTTCTTC.

This chain links TRBV19 with TRBJ1-5; the D gene is possibly TRBD1 (6 bases). CDR1 LNHDA and CDR2 SQIVND come from the germline V gene (reference sequence). V lost 6 bases to trimming and J lost 2 bases, with 11 bases between them. The CDR3 is made up of 14 amino acids. The CDR3: CASREQGRNQPQHF. Written as DNA, the CDR3 is TGTGCCAGTAGGGAACAGGGTCGCAATCAGCCCCAGCATTTT.

The chain joins TRBV25-1 to TRBJ2-2, with a possible D match to TRBD1 (5 bases). V was shortened by 0 bases and J by 4 bases, with 15 bases between the two germline ends. The germline CDR1 and CDR2 sequences are MGHDK and SYGVNS. This CDR3 region has 17 residues. CDR3 coding DNA: TGTGCCAGCAGTGAATATTTCCCGCTGCAGGGCACCGGGGAGCTGTTTTTT. This codes for CASSEYFPLQGTGELFF.